The clone carrying this T cell receptor (beta chain) was detected once. Produced via immunoSEQ multiplex PCR; TCRdb's table is partial and in-frame only. The data show approximately 380,000 clones, less than 85% seen once. This CDR3 has 14 residues. Trimming left V 2 bases short and J 4 bases short, with 14 bases between. The germline gives CDR1 GTSNPN, CDR2 SVGIG (reference sequence). This entry belongs to a study of blood T cell repertoires in COVID-19. The sequence was collected from a woman aged 18-35 years with acute or convalescent COVID-19. The V gene is TRBV30, the J gene TRBJ1-2, with D possibly being TRBD1 (5 bases). Sequences were obtained from peripheral blood. The CDR3 reads CAWSPQGLGYGYTF. In nucleotides, the CDR3 is TGTGCCTGGAGTCCCCAGGGATTGGGCTATGGCTACACCTTC.